These T cell receptor beta chains were read from a single sample in a study of T cells in tumors after PD-1 blockade. The repertoire was sequenced with immunoSEQ multiplex PCR; TCRdb's copy has only in-frame clones and lacks some. The sample shows 45,000 or so clones, roughly three quarters of them seen only once. This sample comprised PBMCs, obtained before anti-PD-1 therapy. These receptors came from a human donor with advanced basal cell or squamous cell carcinoma (not recorded which). Both conserved end residues are part of each CDR3. The D gene is left open where the match is weak. Clone size is given for some rows only: seen once, a few or many times, or a class if the clone is expanded.

V gene,J gene,D gene,CDR3 length,clone size,CDR3 protein,CDR3 DNA
TRBV9,TRBJ1-1,NA,13,NA,CASGVGDEAEAFF,TGTGCCAGCGGGGTCGGGGACGAGGCTGAAGCTTTCTTT
TRBV14,TRBJ2-1,TRBD2,16,NA,CASSQRARGVYNEQFF,TGTGCCAGCAGCCAGCGAGCGCGGGGGGTATACAATGAGCAGTTCTTC
TRBV6-6,TRBJ2-1,TRBD2,16,NA,CASSSSLAGVGNEQFF,TGTGCCAGCAGTTCCTCTTTAGCGGGAGTAGGGAATGAGCAGTTCTTC
TRBV2,TRBJ1-1,NA,12,NA,CARGLRNTEAFF,TGTGCCAGGGGTCTTCGGAACACTGAAGCTTTCTTT
TRBV12-1,TRBJ2-1,NA,19,NA,CASSRLLPSSDTVGNEQFF,TGTGCCAGCAGCCGTCTTCTACCGTCTAGCGATACAGTCGGCAATGAGCAGTTCTTC
TRBV3-1/TRBV3-2,TRBJ1-1,TRBD1,18,NA,CASSQEQAGGIVYTEAFF,TGTGCCAGCAGCCAAGAACAGGCAGGGGGGATTGTTTACACTGAAGCTTTCTTT
TRBV25-1,TRBJ2-2,TRBD2,14,NA,CASSLQGGTGELFF,TGTGCCAGCAGTCTTCAGGGAGGGACCGGGGAGCTGTTTTTT
TRBV5-1,TRBJ2-2,NA,15,NA,CASSLHGVNTGELFF,TGCGCCAGCAGCTTGCACGGGGTGAACACCGGGGAGCTGTTTTTT
TRBV4-1,TRBJ2-1,NA,15,NA,CASSQVDQWVNEQFF,TGCGCCAGCAGCCAAGTGGACCAGTGGGTTAATGAGCAGTTCTTC
TRBV11-3,TRBJ2-5,TRBD1,17,NA,CASSSTWTGMAKETQYF,TGTGCCAGCAGCTCAACCTGGACAGGGATGGCAAAAGAGACCCAGTACTTC
TRBV19,TRBJ1-5,TRBD1,17,NA,CASSTTGGQGSNQPQHF,TGTGCCAGTAGTACGACAGGGGGACAGGGTAGCAATCAGCCCCAGCATTTT
TRBV3-1/TRBV3-2,TRBJ1-5,NA,15,once,CASSQGGQPHQPQHF,TGTGCCAGCAGCCAAGGTGGGCAGCCCCACCAGCCCCAGCATTTT
TRBV4-1,TRBJ1-2,NA,15,NA,CASSQLPGVNYGYTF,TGCGCCAGCAGCCAGCTTCCGGGAGTCAACTATGGCTACACCTTC
TRBV7-9,TRBJ1-6,TRBD1,16,NA,CASSLGRDRGNSPLHF,TGTGCCAGCAGCTTAGGGAGGGACAGGGGAAATTCACCCCTCCACTTT
TRBV6-6,TRBJ2-1,NA,14,NA,CASSYSIYDNEQFF,TGTGCCAGCAGTTACTCGATTTATGACAATGAGCAGTTCTTC
TRBV7-2,TRBJ2-6,NA,15,NA,CASSLGGGSGAVLTF,TGTGCCAGCAGCTTAGGGGGCGGGTCGGGTGCGGTCCTGACTTTC
TRBV6-1,TRBJ2-1,NA,16,NA,CASSEVGPGEANEQFF,TGTGCCAGCAGTGAAGTGGGCCCGGGAGAAGCGAATGAGCAGTTCTTC
TRBV27,TRBJ2-3,NA,13,NA,CASSSNGAYTQYF,TGTGCCAGCAGTTCGAACGGGGCCTATACGCAGTATTTT
TRBV11-3,TRBJ1-3,TRBD1,16,once,CASSIRDRLSGNTIYF,TGTGCCAGCAGTATCCGGGACAGGCTCTCTGGAAACACCATATATTTT
TRBV19,TRBJ2-7,TRBD2,12,NA,CASSMGGESLYF,TGTGCCAGTAGCATGGGGGGGGAGAGCCTGTACTTC
TRBV5-8,TRBJ1-2,NA,16,NA,CASSLSAGLTFGGYTF,TGTGCCAGCAGCTTGAGCGCAGGACTAACTTTCGGAGGCTACACCTTC
TRBV7-9,TRBJ2-7,NA,12,NA,CASSLVDYEQYF,TGTGCCAGCAGCTTAGTTGACTACGAGCAGTACTTC
TRBV5-1,TRBJ2-2,TRBD2,21,NA,CASSLEAAGTSGRETTGELFF,TGCGCCAGCAGCTTGGAGGCGGCCGGGACTAGCGGGAGAGAGACCACCGGGGAGCTGTTTTTT
TRBV2,TRBJ1-1,NA,14,few,CASRLVGEGTEAFF,TGTGCCAGCAGGCTTGTGGGGGAGGGGACTGAAGCTTTCTTT
TRBV23-1,TRBJ2-7,TRBD1,18,NA,CASSQSHRAGTAPYEQYF,TGCGCCAGCAGTCAATCGCACCGGGCCGGGACAGCACCCTACGAGCAGTACTTC
TRBV9,TRBJ1-1,TRBD1,16,NA,CASSAPGQGARAEAFF,TGTGCCAGCAGCGCACCGGGACAGGGGGCGCGGGCTGAAGCTTTCTTT
TRBV4-2,TRBJ1-1,TRBD1,15,NA,CASSHEQGMNTEAFF,TGTGCCAGCAGCCATGAACAGGGGATGAACACTGAAGCTTTCTTT
TRBV19,TRBJ1-5,NA,15,once,CASSIDHGSNQPQHF,TGTGCCAGTAGTATAGATCATGGGAGCAATCAGCCCCAGCATTTT
TRBV13,TRBJ2-2,NA,13,NA,CASSLPASGELFF,TGTGCCAGCAGCTTACCCGCTTCCGGGGAGCTGTTTTTT
TRBV5-4,TRBJ1-2,NA,13,NA,CASSLRENYGYTF,TGTGCCAGCAGCTTGCGGGAGAACTATGGCTACACCTTC
TRBV7-2,TRBJ2-7,NA,13,NA,CASSPRGFHEQYF,TGTGCCAGCAGCCCCCGGGGGTTCCACGAGCAGTACTTC
TRBV27,TRBJ2-6,TRBD1,12,NA,CASSLPDRALTF,TGTGCCAGCAGTTTACCGGACAGGGCCCTGACTTTC
TRBV7-6,TRBJ1-1,TRBD1,15,once,CASSRSQGAETEAFF,TGTGCCAGCAGCCGATCGCAGGGGGCTGAAACTGAAGCTTTCTTT
TRBV29-1,TRBJ1-2,NA,11,NA,CSALSGSGYTF,TGCAGCGCTCTAAGTGGGTCTGGCTACACCTTC
TRBV12-5,TRBJ2-7,NA,16,NA,CASGLSEGASIYEQYF,TGTGCTAGTGGTTTGTCGGAGGGGGCCTCTATTTACGAGCAGTACTTC
TRBV9,TRBJ2-1,TRBD2,18,NA,CASSVTSGGATLYNEQFF,TGTGCCAGCAGCGTGACTAGCGGGGGGGCCACCCTCTACAATGAGCAGTTCTTC
TRBV7-8,TRBJ2-2,TRBD2,12,NA,CASSRLARELFF,TGTGCCAGCAGCCGACTAGCGCGGGAGCTGTTTTTT
TRBV9,TRBJ2-3,NA,16,NA,CASSVGGPRGADTQYF,TGTGCCAGCAGCGTAGGAGGCCCCCGAGGGGCAGATACGCAGTATTTT
TRBV9,TRBJ1-1,TRBD1,15,NA,CASSEQGQSNTEAFF,TGTGCCAGCAGCGAGCAGGGACAGTCGAACACTGAAGCTTTCTTT
TRBV6-2/TRBV6-3,TRBJ2-7,NA,16,few,CASSPGVGMRTYEQYF,TGTGCCAGCAGCCCTGGGGTGGGGATGCGGACCTACGAGCAGTACTTC
TRBV11-1,TRBJ2-1,NA,12,once,CASSRTSIEQFF,TGTGCCAGCAGCCGGACGAGTATTGAGCAGTTCTTC
TRBV19,TRBJ1-5,NA,17,NA,CASSIRDPGQSNQPQHF,TGTGCCAGTAGTATTAGGGACCCGGGACAAAGCAATCAGCCCCAGCATTTT
TRBV5-6,TRBJ1-2,NA,14,NA,CASSPGRGNYGYTF,TGTGCCAGCAGCCCCGGCAGGGGTAACTATGGCTACACCTTC
TRBV5-5,TRBJ2-5,NA,13,NA,CASSLLGRETQYF,TGTGCCAGCAGCTTGTTAGGGCGCGAGACCCAGTACTTC
TRBV7-9,TRBJ1-2,TRBD1,15,NA,CASSPTGGANYGYTF,TGTGCCAGCAGCCCGACAGGGGGGGCTAACTATGGCTACACCTTC
TRBV18,TRBJ2-7,TRBD2,15,NA,CASSFWASGSHEQYF,TGTGCCAGCTCATTCTGGGCTAGCGGGAGCCACGAGCAGTACTTC
TRBV7-9,TRBJ2-7,NA,15,few,CASSLGGYHSYEQYF,TGTGCCAGCAGCTTAGGAGGTTACCACTCCTACGAGCAGTACTTC
TRBV5-6,TRBJ2-7,NA,11,NA,CASSRDYEQYF,TGTGCCAGCAGCCGGGACTACGAGCAGTACTTC
TRBV19,TRBJ2-6,NA,15,NA,CASSLRGSGANVLTF,TGTGCCAGTAGTTTAAGGGGCTCTGGGGCCAACGTCCTGACTTTC
TRBV20-1,TRBJ1-3,NA,11,NA,CSARVDRTIYF,TGCAGTGCTAGAGTGGACCGCACCATATATTTT
TRBV7-8,TRBJ2-7,TRBD1,14,NA,CASSITGQGYEQYF,TGTGCCAGCAGCATCACGGGACAGGGGTACGAGCAGTACTTC
TRBV7-2,TRBJ2-1,TRBD1,14,NA,CASSLMKGANEQFF,TGTGCCAGCAGCTTAATGAAGGGGGCGAATGAGCAGTTCTTC
TRBV5-1,TRBJ1-1,NA,16,few,CASSLDEGLVNTEAFF,TGCGCCAGCAGCTTGGATGAGGGGTTGGTGAACACTGAAGCTTTCTTT
TRBV7-8,TRBJ2-1,NA,14,NA,CASSLAGGIREQFF,TGTGCCAGCAGCTTAGCGGGGGGCATCAGGGAGCAGTTCTTC
TRBV20-1,TRBJ2-7,NA,11,NA,CSAGPREEQYF,TGCAGTGCTGGCCCCAGGGAGGAGCAGTACTTC
TRBV10-3,TRBJ1-1,NA,14,NA,CAISSGQSNTEAFF,TGTGCCATCAGTTCAGGACAAAGCAACACTGAAGCTTTCTTT
TRBV20-1,TRBJ1-2,NA,10,NA,CSAWESGYTF,TGCAGTGCGTGGGAATCGGGCTACACCTTC
TRBV5-1,TRBJ2-3,NA,12,NA,CASSLRTDTQYF,TGCGCCAGCAGCTTAAGAACAGATACGCAGTATTTT